This entry features one T cell receptor (beta chain) sequence. This clone was seen a handful of times. Its antigen is currently not known. Nothing much larger sits one base from this clone, and base qualities are not available. The library was generated by the immunoSEQ multiplex PCR assay. For the multiplex PCR, a mixture combining 60 forward primers for TCR Vbeta segments and 13 reverse primers for TCR Jbeta segments was used. Amplification of the CDR3 region of rearranged TCR beta genes was performed with a multiplex PCR assay on genomic DNA. The Illumina HiSeq System was used to sequence the amplified TCR beta libraries as 87-base-pair reads. The paper's processing steps were these. Across the roughly 600 repertoires, a later analysis counted approximately 75 million unique TCR beta chains, roughly 11 million of which were shared by at least two donors. Raw reads were error-corrected and collapsed into unique sequences by a nearest-neighbor algorithm in which closely related sequences were merged to remove PCR and sequencing errors. V, D and J gene segments were assigned by aligning CDR3 sequences to IMGT reference sequences. For a sequence to be retained, at least a six-nucleotide match to both a V gene segment and a J gene segment was required. A rearrangement was called productive if the CDR3 had no stop codons and remained in frame with V and J, and every other rearrangement was called non-productive. CDR3 was defined according to IMGT convention as the region running from the second conserved V-encoded cysteine to the conserved J-encoded phenylalanine. The earlier analysis of about 590 of the donors excluded sequences that lacked an unambiguous match to a single V gene segment. In an earlier analysis of approximately 500 of the donors, a V segment was called functional when productive rearrangements were above 56.7%, and segregating when the standard deviation between donors exceeded 5%. A statistical classification framework was built for diagnosing cytomegalovirus status from the catalog of TCR beta chain sequences. A later analysis assigned V and J genes by comparing TCR nucleotide sequences with IMGT/GENE-DB human TR gene sequences. Using the TCRdist pipeline, a later analysis assigned CDR3 sequences along with most-parsimonious VDJ recombination scenarios. In a later analysis, every TCR beta chain was defined by the combination of its CDR3 amino acid sequence and its V-gene family, and reads without a unique V-gene family were dropped. A later analysis removed over 500 highly shared, low-generation-probability nucleotide sequences to deal with suspected cross-contamination and a sequencing artifact. In a later analysis, a clonal expansion index for each public chain was calculated from normalized within-repertoire ranks of inferred template counts. In a later analysis, generation probabilities were computed using a VDJ recombination model fitted to out-of-frame rearrangements, and the results were checked against IGoR. In a later analysis, TCR-TCR, TCR-HLA and TCR-CMV co-occurrence was scored with hypergeometric tests, and a repertoire-size bias correction was applied to TCR pairs. In a later analysis, false discovery rates were estimated by permuting HLA or CMV assignments 20 times. In a later analysis, co-occurring TCRs were grouped with DBSCAN, and TCRdist sequence similarity was added when clustering was performed within HLA-allele-positive subsets. Repertoires with fewer than 30,000 or more than 120,000 public chains, plus five repertoires with anomalous nucleotide sharing, were excluded from co-occurrence clustering. TCRdb re-hosts the immuneACCESS table, in-frame sequences only. Its copies lack some clones; in the studies checked, an unresolved V gene accounts for under half of them, and the cause for the rest is not known. For V, J and clone size, that table is used; D and trimming come from the DNA. In all, the sample holds 200,000 to 250,000 clones, and over 80% of those were seen once. Under 0.85% of the sample goes to the ten largest clones.

This record comes from a study of cytomegalovirus exposure and HLA in healthy donors (dated by TCRdb to 2016 to 2017). About the study as a whole: An earlier analysis of more than 550 of the donors reported approximately 300 Gb of sequence data and 117 million unique TCR beta sequences obtained from around 180 million T cells. High-throughput TCR immunosequencing, statistical association of individual TCRs with disease status, and machine learning were combined to predict cytomegalovirus infection status. All discovery cohort repertoires had been generated on a single sequencing platform. Of the roughly 390 genotyped donors, roughly 76% were placed in the genetic ancestry cluster associated with self-reported Caucasian donors. Rather than using new phenotypic data, the later analysis identified candidate immune exposures from TCR beta sequences and from how often those sequences occurred across donors. Besides the first cohort of roughly 700 subjects, a separate validation cohort made up of over a hundred different subjects was used. The study aimed to test whether signatures of past pathogen exposure could be identified by cataloging public T cell receptors. Roughly 300 gigabases of sequencing data and around 85 million unique TCR sequences made up an early release that covered about 640 HLA-typed donors. Class I and class II HLA loci were covered by the typing at four-digit resolution. In a later genetic analysis, genome-wide SNP genotypes for about 65% of the roughly 700 donors were used, and that subset was treated as a discovery cohort. Among almost 400 genotyped donors of the cohort, an average of approximately 250,000 unique TCR beta nucleotide sequences were sequenced per donor, approximately 20% of them non-productive. A later analysis re-examined previously published TCR beta repertoires from around 670 donors and added high-resolution HLA genotyping to investigate patterns of TCR occurrence. The T cell repertoires of 670 or so subjects were profiled by immunosequencing and related to cytomegalovirus serostatus. Four to six DR-DQ haplotypes were handled as single units for association and clustering, since linkage in the cohort was strong. Donor age, sex, ethnicity and CMV serostatus were compiled together with the repertoire data. An earlier analysis of a few hundred of the donors applied high-throughput TCR beta sequencing to assess whether each TCR beta V gene segment acted as functional or pseudogenic. Typing coverage differed by locus: A, B, C, DRB1 and DQB1 were typed in about 629-630 donors, DQA1 in roughly 510, DPA1 in around 600, and DPB1 in approximately 450.

Summary of the overall study and its limitations: A later genetic analysis associated a missense DCLRE1C variant with V-gene and J-gene trimming of TCR beta chains, and an independent cohort replicated the association. Because HLA typing was missing for some donors at each locus, association tests included only the typed subset. The earlier analysis of 587 of the donors excluded some 16 rarely observed V segments, including chromosome 9 orphons, because counts were too low. In vitro tests confirmed that a few of the cytomegalovirus-associated TCR beta chains recognize cytomegalovirus antigens. A later genetic analysis reported fewer N-insertions in productive TCRs among donors in an Asian-associated ancestry cluster than the approximately 700-donor mean. The 87-base-pair reads could not distinguish some IMGT-functional V segments, including TRBV6-2 and TRBV6-3, so those segments were excluded. According to the authors, the approach could potentially be generalized to other disease states and immunological phenotypes. Most CMV-associated TCR beta chains appeared to be HLA-restricted in a later analysis, and the HLA associations seemed to be driven largely by CMV exposure. Sequencing depth was assumed to be roughly uniform across donors in the presence/absence analyses, though that assumption may not hold. In an earlier analysis of around 600 of the donors, most TCR beta V segments were observed in productive rearrangements about 90% or about 30% of the time, broadly matching IMGT annotations. A further reported finding was that TCR beta sequences accurately predicted the HLA-A and HLA-B alleles for most subjects in the first cohort. The classifier was reported to diagnose cytomegalovirus status with high specificity and sensitivity in both the original and validation cohorts. When HLA alleles, especially DR and DQ, strongly co-occurred, attributing TCR associations to individual alleles was difficult. In a later analysis, HLA-associated TCR beta chains showed more clonal expansion and lower generation probabilities than non-associated chains that were equally common. Only TCR beta chains were sequenced in this cohort, and the absence of alpha or paired-chain data limited detectable features. A total of roughly 160 TCR beta chains were listed by the study as associated with cytomegalovirus. A cluster of highly shared sequence variants was judged likely to be a technical artifact of the sequencing pipeline. At a false discovery rate of 0.05, a later analysis linked 16,000 or so TCR beta sequences to specific HLA alleles. Most TCR sequences were seen in very few donors, while some public TCRs were found in many individuals. In a later analysis, the rate of TCR association differed among HLA loci, with DRB1 alleles having the most associated TCRs and HLA-C alleles having the fewest. Correlated functional status among segregating V segments might be attributable to linkage disequilibrium, but an unknown experimental factor could not be ruled out. According to a later analysis, parvovirus B19, influenza, CMV and Epstein-Barr virus appeared linked to several top co-occurrence clusters. The only immune exposure information available for the cohort was CMV serostatus.

Trimming removed 7 bases from V and 4 bases from J; the gene matches leave 8 bases unexplained. There are 15 amino acids in the CDR3, from cysteine to phenylalanine inclusive. This entry keeps only the CDR3 DNA: 45 bases, framed from base 1. CDR1 MNHNY and CDR2 SVGAGI are derived from the germline V gene (reference sequence). The cohort comprised approximately 700 healthy bone marrow donors. At the time of sampling, every cohort member was nominally healthy, though immune exposures that went unrecorded were likely present. The donor tested CMV seronegative, placing the donor among the 350 to 400 seronegative members of the cohort. A peripheral blood sample was provided by each donor, and peripheral blood mononuclear cells were used for TCR beta sequencing. Genomic DNA extraction from the blood cell samples was performed with the Qiagen DNeasy Blood Extraction Kit.

The sequence came from a boy aged 2 to 9 in good health and CMV-seronegative. The chain was built from TRBV6-6 and TRBJ1-1; the junction holds 11 bases that match TRBD1. Sequenced input: PBMCs. The CDR3 protein is CASTLWTGGITEAFF. DNA sequence: TGTGCCAGCACCCTCTGGACAGGGGGCATCACTGAAGCTTTCTTT.